Shown below are 24 T cell receptor beta chains from a single sample sequenced in a study of T-cell memory formation after mild COVID-19. TCRdb passed the 5' RACE reads through MiXCR, listing each CDR3 protein once. The top ten clones hold about 10% of a sample with 350,000 to 450,000 distinct CDR3 sequences, more than 20% of them seen once. The sequenced material came from PBMCs or a T cell subset sorted from them (not recorded which). These receptors came from an adult woman who had mild COVID-19 (a few samples of this study predate the infection). Cell type and time point are not known.

V usage is TRBV10-3 and J usage is TRBJ1-1; D gene uncertain. This CDR3 spans 11 amino acids. V lost 0 bases, J lost 14 bases, and 10 bases lay in between. Germline values: CDR1 ENHRY, CDR2 SYGVKD. The DNA for the CDR3 is TGTGCCATCAGTGAGTCGGCGAAATGGTTCTTT. It specifies CAISESAKWFF.

This clonotype was seen a handful of times. The V call is TRBV18, the J call TRBJ1-1; 7 bases fit TRBD1. Germline trimming cut 5 bases from V and 0 bases from J; bases unmatched to any gene: 6. Looked up from germline, CDR1 is KGHSH and CDR2 is LQKENI. CDR3 length: 15 amino acids. The CDR3 loop is CASSSGTAMNTEAFF. As DNA, the CDR3 is TGTGCCAGCTCATCCGGGACAGCCATGAACACTGAAGCTTTCTTT.

The chain combines TRBV29-1 with TRBJ2-3, with 9 bases matching TRBD1. V was clipped by 8 bases and J by 0 bases; unmatched bases: 6. The CDR3 has 14 amino acids. CDR1 SQVTM and CDR2 ANQGSEA come from the germline V gene. The CDR3 spells CSPRTGDSTDTQYF. In DNA form, the CDR3 reads TGCAGCCCGCGGACAGGGGATAGCACAGATACGCAGTATTTT.

The gene calls are TRBV24-1 and TRBJ2-6; TRBD2 might be the D (6 bases). In germline, CDR1 is KGHDR, CDR2 SFDVKD. V lost 3 bases and J 1 base, leaving 6 bases between the germline ends. The CDR3 runs to 15 residues. Here the CDR3 DNA reads TGTGCCACCAGTGATCGGGGGTCTGGGGCCAACGTCCTGACTTTC. This encodes CATSDRGSGANVLTF.

This clonotype was seen a handful of times. The rearrangement uses TRBV7-6 and TRBJ2-2; 8 bases line up with TRBD1. The CDR3 length is 16 residues. Germline V gene lookup returns CDR1 SGHVS and CDR2 FNYEAQ. Trimming took 5 bases from V and 4 from J; bases not matched to a gene: 9. CDR3 residues: CASSTIRTGFTGELFF. The DNA for the CDR3 is TGTGCCAGCAGCACCATTCGGACAGGGTTCACCGGGGAGCTGTTTTTT.

The V call is TRBV9, the J call TRBJ1-2; perhaps TRBD1 as D (6 bases). The V end lost 3 bases, the J end lost 0 bases, and 12 bases lay between the germline ends. Germline V CDR1 and CDR2: SGDLS, YYNGEE. There are 15 residues in the CDR3. CDR3 coding DNA: TGTGCCAGCAGCGCCACAGGGTATTCTAACTATGGCTACACCTTC. It specifies CASSATGYSNYGYTF.

J is TRBJ2-1 and V is TRBV6-5; D tentatively fits TRBD1 or TRBD2 (5 bases each). The CDR3 has 15 amino acids. Germline CDR1 is MNHEY and CDR2 is SVGAGI. The V end was cut by 6 bases, the J end by 0 bases, with 12 bases between. CDR3: CASSQGESSYNEQFF. CDR3 in DNA: TGTGCCAGCAGCCAAGGGGAGAGCTCCTACAATGAGCAGTTCTTC.

The rearrangement uses TRBV5-6 and TRBJ1-1; D may be TRBD1 (6 bases). Germline CDR1 is SGHDT and CDR2 is YYEEEE. The CDR3 has 18 residues. V lost 4 bases and J lost 1, with 23 bases in between. This CDR3 is CASSRTDFTPQGNTEAFF. The CDR3 nucleotides are TGTGCCAGCAGCCGGACAGACTTTACCCCCCAGGGGAACACTGAAGCTTTCTTT.

This clonotype was picked up a small number of times. The chain links TRBV18 to TRBJ2-7, with D hard to call. The CDR3 totals 13 residues. The germline V gene encodes CDR1 KGHSH and CDR2 LQKENI. V was pared by 0 bases and J by 3 bases, with 6 bases between. The CDR3 loop reads CASSPPTVYEQYF. Here the CDR3 DNA reads TGTGCCAGCTCACCACCCACAGTCTACGAGCAGTACTTC. Using reference TRBV18 and TRBJ2-7 for the parts outside the CDR3, the full variable domain is NAGVMQNPRHLVRRRGQEARLRCSPMKGHSHVYWYRQLPEEGLKFMVYLQKENIIDESGMPKERFSAEFPKEGPSILRIQQVVRGDSAAYFCASSPPTVYEQYFGPGTRLTVT.

The rearrangement uses TRBV7-9 and TRBJ2-3; possibly TRBD2 for D (5 bases). Germline-derived CDR1 and CDR2 are SEHNR and FQNEAQ (reference sequence). The CDR3 contains 11 residues. Trimming removed 8 bases at V and 6 bases at J, with 9 bases between. The CDR3: CASLREDTQYF. The DNA of the CDR3 is TGTGCCAGCCTTAGGGAGGATACGCAGTATTTT.

CDR3 DNA sequence: TGTGCCAGCAGCTATAGGACAGGGAAGGGCGCTGAAGCTTTCTTT. This sequence encodes CASSYRTGKGAEAFF. The chain has TRBV7-2 and TRBJ1-1, with 8 bases fitting TRBD1. V shed 4 bases and J 6 bases; nucleotides not matched to a gene: 10. In germline, CDR1 is SGHTA, CDR2 FQGNSA. The CDR3 sequence is 15 residues long.

The rearrangement links TRBV24-1 to TRBJ1-1, with a possible D match to TRBD1 (5 bases). Germline lookup yields CDR1 KGHDR and CDR2 SFDVKD. The CDR3 runs to 13 residues. V lost 9 bases and J lost 6, with 16 bases in between. The CDR3 DNA sequence: TGTGCCACCCACCCCGGGGGTGTCGCTGAAGCTTTCTTT. Amino acids: CATHPGGVAEAFF.

The chain carries TRBV29-1 and TRBJ2-1; tentatively, D is TRBD1 or TRBD2 (5 bases each). The V gene lost 6 bases and the J gene lost 5 bases, with 20 bases spanning the gap. The CDR3 extends over 15 amino acids. Germline V CDR1 and CDR2: SQVTM, ANQGSEA. The CDR3 loop reads CSVTWDGAFHNEQFF. For the CDR3, the DNA is TGCAGCGTGACATGGGACGGAGCTTTCCACAATGAGCAGTTCTTC.

The chain combines TRBV3-1 with TRBJ1-1; tentative D call: TRBD1 (6 bases). The V gene lost 3 bases and the J gene lost 3 bases, with 11 bases spanning the gap. Germline V gene lookup returns CDR1 LGHDT and CDR2 YNNKEL (reference sequence). The CDR3 runs 14 residues. The CDR3, as DNA: TGTGCCAGCAGCCATAGTACAGGGTACACTGAAGCTTTCTTT. Translated: CASSHSTGYTEAFF.

This sequence joins TRBV7-2 and TRBJ2-2, with D perhaps assigned TRBD1 or TRBD2 (5 bases each). Trimming shortened V by 6 bases and J by 6 bases, and 11 bases separated the two germline ends. Germline CDR1 is SGHTA and CDR2 is FQGNSA. The CDR3 loop spans 13 amino acids. CDR3 bases: TGTGCCAGCAGGCCCGGGACGCCCGGGGAGCTGTTTTTT. This codes for CASRPGTPGELFF. Complete variable domain (other parts from reference TRBV7-2 and TRBJ2-2): GAGVSQSPSNKVTEKGKDVELRCDPISGHTALYWYRQSLGQGLEFLIYFQGNSAPDKSGLPSDRFSAERTGGSVSTLTIQRTQQEDSAVYLCASRPGTPGELFFGEGSRLTVL.

The J gene is TRBJ1-1, the V gene TRBV7-2; a possible D gene is TRBD1 (6 bases). This CDR3 has 15 residues. Germline V gene data show CDR1 as SGHTA and CDR2 as FQGNSA. Trimming took off 1 base at V and 1 base at J, with 10 bases between the two ends. As DNA, the CDR3 is TGTGCCAGCAGCTTAGTAGGGGGATCGAACACTGAAGCTTTCTTT. This sequence encodes CASSLVGGSNTEAFF.

The V call is TRBV12-3 or TRBV12-4, the J call TRBJ1-2, with D unresolved. With 4 bases removed from V and 4 bases from J, the gap between germline ends came to 13 bases. The CDR3 is made up of 14 amino acids. The CDR3 sequence is CASSSVPGGYGYTF. The CDR3 DNA reads as TGTGCCAGCAGTTCGGTGCCCGGCGGCTATGGCTACACCTTC.

This clonotype was counted a few times. The CDR3: CASSSTGSHYGYTF. CDR3 sequence (DNA): TGTGCCAGCTCATCTACAGGTTCACACTATGGCTACACCTTC. The rearrangement uses TRBV18 and TRBJ1-2; D possibly corresponds to TRBD1 (5 bases). The CDR3 consists of 14 residues. The germline V and J ends were trimmed by 5 bases and 3 bases, with 13 bases remaining between them. Germline loops: CDR1 KGHSH, CDR2 LQKENI.

This clonotype was counted only a few times. The chain has TRBV7-9 and TRBJ2-7, with 12 nucleotides matching TRBD1. V was clipped by 2 bases and J by 5 bases; unmatched bases: 7. The CDR3 covers 16 residues. CDR1 is SEHNR and CDR2 is FQNEAQ in the germline V gene (reference sequence). The CDR3 spells CASSLFAGQGAHEQYF. CDR3 coding DNA: TGTGCCAGCAGCTTATTTGCGGGACAGGGGGCCCACGAGCAGTACTTC.

The chain joins TRBV4-3 to TRBJ1-2; no reliable D call. Trimming cost V 0 bases and J 0 bases, with 8 bases left between them. The CDR3 runs to 15 residues. The germline CDR1 and CDR2 sequences are LGHNA and YSLEER. The CDR3 DNA sequence: TGCGCCAGCAGCCAAGATCGGGCCTCTAACTATGGCTACACCTTC. It specifies CASSQDRASNYGYTF.

The V call is TRBV5-1, the J call TRBJ2-1, with 13 bases lining up with TRBD2. In germline, CDR1 is SGHRS, CDR2 YFSETQ. V was pared by 7 bases and J by 6 bases, with 4 bases of the junction left unmatched. The CDR3 runs to 14 residues. CDR3 nucleotides: TGCGCCAGCTTCACTAGCGGGGGGGCCAATGAGCAGTTCTTC. This encodes CASFTSGGANEQFF.

The chain joins TRBV7-9 to TRBJ1-5; TRBD1 aligns across 9 bases. The trim removed 5 bases at V and 7 bases at J, leaving 6 bases unmatched. The germline V gene encodes CDR1 SEHNR and CDR2 FQNEAQ (reference sequence). The CDR3 has 14 amino acids. In DNA, the CDR3 is TGTGCCAGCAGCACCGAGGACAGGGGCCAGCCCCAGCATTTT. Its protein product is CASSTEDRGQPQHF.

J is TRBJ2-3 and V is TRBV5-5; no firm D call. The CDR3 spans 13 residues. Per germline, CDR1 SGHKS and CDR2 YYEKEE (reference sequence). V was clipped by 4 bases and J by 2 bases, with 8 bases between them. CDR3 sequence: CASSPQYTDTQYF. CDR3 nucleotides: TGTGCCAGCAGCCCCCAATACACAGATACGCAGTATTTT.

The gene calls are TRBV5-6 and TRBJ2-1, with TRBD2 identical over 9 bases. The CDR3 loop spans 16 amino acids. With V trimmed by 3 bases and J by 4 bases, 8 bases remained unmatched. Germline-derived CDR1 and CDR2 are SGHDT and YYEEEE. CDR3 protein: CASSWREGRPYNEQFF. Written as DNA, the CDR3 is TGTGCCAGCAGCTGGCGGGAGGGCCGCCCATACAATGAGCAGTTCTTC.